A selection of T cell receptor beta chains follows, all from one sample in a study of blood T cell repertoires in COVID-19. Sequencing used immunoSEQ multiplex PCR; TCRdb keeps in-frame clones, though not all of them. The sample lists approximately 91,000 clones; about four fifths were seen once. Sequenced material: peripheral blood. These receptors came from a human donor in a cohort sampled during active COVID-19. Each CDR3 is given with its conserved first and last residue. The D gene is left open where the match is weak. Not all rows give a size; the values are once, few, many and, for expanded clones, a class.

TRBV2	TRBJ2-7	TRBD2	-	CASSERTSGTEQYF	TGTGCCAGCAGTGAAAGGACTAGCGGGACCGAGCAGTACTTC
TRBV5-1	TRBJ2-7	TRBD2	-	CASSPRTSGGSYEQYF	TGCGCCAGCAGCCCAAGGACTAGCGGGGGGTCCTACGAGCAGTACTTC
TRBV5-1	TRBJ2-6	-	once	CASSLAGAGANVLTF	TGCGCCAGCAGCTTGGCCGGGGCTGGGGCCAACGTCCTGACTTTC
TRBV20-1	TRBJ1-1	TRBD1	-	CSAPGGAEAFF	TGCAGTGCTCCAGGGGGAGCTGAAGCTTTCTTT
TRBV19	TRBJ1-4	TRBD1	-	CASSRGQGATNEKLFF	TGTGCCAGTAGCCGCGGACAGGGGGCAACTAATGAAAAACTGTTTTTT
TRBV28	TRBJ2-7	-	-	CASSFLRGVYEQYF	TGTGCCAGCAGTTTCTTGCGGGGTGTCTACGAGCAGTACTTC
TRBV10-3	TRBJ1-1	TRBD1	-	CAISVGQGAANTEAFF	TGTGCCATCAGTGTAGGACAGGGGGCGGCCAACACTGAAGCTTTCTTT
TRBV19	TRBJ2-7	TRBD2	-	CASSLAESSYEQYF	TGTGCCAGTAGTCTAGCGGAGAGCTCCTACGAGCAGTACTTC
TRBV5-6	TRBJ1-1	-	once	CASSLTGSQGTEAFF	TGTGCCAGCAGCCTAACAGGGTCCCAGGGAACTGAAGCTTTCTTT
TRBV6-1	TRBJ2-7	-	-	CASSETPLDRTTEQYF	TGTGCCAGCAGTGAAACTCCATTGGACAGAACAACCGAGCAGTACTTC
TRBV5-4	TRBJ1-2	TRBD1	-	CASSLQGANGYTF	TGTGCCAGCAGCTTGCAGGGGGCGAATGGCTACACCTTC
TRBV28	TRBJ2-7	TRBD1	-	CASSFPGPGQGISYEQYF	TGTGCCAGCAGTTTCCCCGGACCGGGACAGGGGATCTCCTACGAGCAGTACTTC
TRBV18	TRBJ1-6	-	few	CASSPLDNRNSPLHF	TGTGCCAGCTCACCACTTGACAACCGTAATTCACCCCTCCACTTT
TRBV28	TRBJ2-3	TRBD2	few	CASSSPGLAAQYF	TGTGCCAGCAGTTCTCCGGGACTAGCAGCGCAGTATTTT
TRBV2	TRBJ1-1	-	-	CASSVRVYSTEAFF	TGTGCCAGCAGTGTGCGGGTCTATAGCACTGAAGCTTTCTTT
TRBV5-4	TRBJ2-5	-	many	CASSVRTSPWAQYF	TGTGCCAGCAGCGTTCGCACTAGTCCTTGGGCCCAGTACTTC
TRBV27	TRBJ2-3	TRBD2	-	CASSFNGRTDTQYF	TGTGCCAGCAGTTTTAACGGGAGGACAGATACGCAGTATTTT
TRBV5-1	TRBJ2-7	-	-	CASSVELTGEQYF	TGCGCCAGCAGCGTAGAACTTACGGGGGAGCAGTACTTC
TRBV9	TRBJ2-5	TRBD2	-	CASSATSEETQYF	TGTGCCAGCAGCGCTACTAGCGAAGAGACCCAGTACTTC
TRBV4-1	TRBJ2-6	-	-	CASSPGERTAGANVLTF	TGCGCCAGCAGCCCCGGGGAAAGGACGGCTGGGGCCAACGTCCTGACTTTC
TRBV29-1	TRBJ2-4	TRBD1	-	CSGSTGDNIQYF	TGCAGCGGCTCGACAGGGGACAACATTCAGTACTTC
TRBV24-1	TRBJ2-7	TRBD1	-	CATSDGGQGPTYEQYF	TGTGCCACCAGTGATGGGGGACAGGGGCCCACCTACGAGCAGTACTTC
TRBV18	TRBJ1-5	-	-	CASSPDPGWPQHF	TGTGCCAGCTCACCAGACCCAGGTTGGCCCCAGCATTTT
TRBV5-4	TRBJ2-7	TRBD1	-	CASTGTGGQYF	TGTGCCAGCACCGGGACAGGCGGGCAGTACTTC
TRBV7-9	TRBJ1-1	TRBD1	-	CASSLATTGGTEAFF	TGTGCCAGCAGCTTAGCAACTACAGGGGGCACTGAAGCTTTCTTT
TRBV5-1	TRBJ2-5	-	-	CASSSGVEETQYF	TGCGCCAGCAGCTCGGGAGTTGAAGAGACCCAGTACTTC
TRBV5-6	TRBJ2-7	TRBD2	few	CASSLSLAVNSYEQYF	TGTGCCAGCAGCTTGAGTCTAGCGGTTAACTCCTACGAGCAGTACTTC
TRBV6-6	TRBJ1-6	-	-	CASKDTITPLHF	TGTGCCAGCAAGGACACCATAACACCCCTCCACTTT
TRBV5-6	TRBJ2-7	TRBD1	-	CASSLPHRGTYEQYF	TGTGCCAGCAGCTTGCCCCACAGGGGAACCTACGAGCAGTACTTC
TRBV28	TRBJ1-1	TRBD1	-	CASTSRGPRTEAFF	TGTGCCAGCACCTCCAGGGGGCCGAGAACTGAAGCTTTCTTT
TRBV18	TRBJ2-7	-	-	CASSPSTGSSYEQYF	TGTGCCAGCTCACCGTCGACTGGGAGCTCCTACGAGCAGTACTTC
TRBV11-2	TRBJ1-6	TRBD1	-	CASSPGQGSSPLHF	TGTGCCAGCAGCCCCGGACAGGGAAGCTCACCCCTCCACTTT
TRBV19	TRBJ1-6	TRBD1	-	CASRGQADSPLHF	TGTGCCAGTAGAGGACAGGCTGATTCACCCCTCCACTTT
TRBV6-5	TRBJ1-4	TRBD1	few	CASRMGQGNEKLFF	TGTGCCAGCAGGATGGGACAGGGAAATGAAAAACTGTTTTTT
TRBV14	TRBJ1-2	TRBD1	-	CASSPGQNLYGYTF	TGTGCCAGCAGCCCGGGACAGAACCTCTATGGCTACACCTTC
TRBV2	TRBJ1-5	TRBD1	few	CASSDGGQGRQPQHF	TGTGCCAGCAGTGATGGGGGACAGGGGAGGCAGCCCCAGCATTTT
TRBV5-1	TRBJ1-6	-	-	CASSLAGGQYSPLHF	TGCGCCAGCAGCTTGGCCGGTGGACAGTATTCACCCCTCCACTTT
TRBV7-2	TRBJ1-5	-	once	CASSSRGGSNQPQHF	TGTGCCAGCAGCTCCCGGGGGGGAAGCAATCAGCCCCAGCATTTT
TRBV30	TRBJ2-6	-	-	CAWGGTPSGANVLTF	TGTGCCTGGGGAGGGACACCCTCTGGGGCCAACGTCCTGACTTTC
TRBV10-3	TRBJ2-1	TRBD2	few	CASRGRAGEYNEQFF	TGTGCCTCCCGGGGGAGAGCGGGAGAATACAATGAGCAGTTCTTC
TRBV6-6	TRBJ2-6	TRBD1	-	CASSRGQGDGANVLTF	TGTGCCAGCAGCAGGGGACAGGGGGACGGGGCCAACGTCCTGACTTTC
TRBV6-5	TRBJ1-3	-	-	CAAVSSGNTIYF	TGTGCTGCGGTTAGCTCTGGAAACACCATATATTTT
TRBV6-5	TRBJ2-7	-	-	CATRGTTGEQYF	TGTGCCACGAGGGGGACGACGGGCGAGCAGTACTTC
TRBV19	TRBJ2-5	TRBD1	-	CASTAGQGSLETQYF	TGTGCCAGCACCGCGGGACAGGGTTCGTTAGAGACCCAGTACTTC
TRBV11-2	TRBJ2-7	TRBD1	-	CASSSSSRQGAHEQYF	TGTGCCAGCAGCTCCTCATCCCGACAGGGGGCGCACGAGCAGTACTTC
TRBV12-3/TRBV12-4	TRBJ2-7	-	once	CASSLAGEYEQYF	TGTGCCAGCAGTTTAGCTGGAGAATACGAGCAGTACTTC
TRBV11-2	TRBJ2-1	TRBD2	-	CASSLDRGAGAYNEQFF	TGTGCCAGCAGCTTAGATAGGGGAGCGGGAGCTTACAATGAGCAGTTCTTC
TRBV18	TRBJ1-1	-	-	CASSPQAQNTEAFF	TGTGCCAGCTCACCACAAGCCCAGAACACTGAAGCTTTCTTT
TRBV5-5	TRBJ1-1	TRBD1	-	CASSSDRGQNTEAFF	TGTGCCAGCAGTTCCGACAGGGGCCAGAACACTGAAGCTTTCTTT